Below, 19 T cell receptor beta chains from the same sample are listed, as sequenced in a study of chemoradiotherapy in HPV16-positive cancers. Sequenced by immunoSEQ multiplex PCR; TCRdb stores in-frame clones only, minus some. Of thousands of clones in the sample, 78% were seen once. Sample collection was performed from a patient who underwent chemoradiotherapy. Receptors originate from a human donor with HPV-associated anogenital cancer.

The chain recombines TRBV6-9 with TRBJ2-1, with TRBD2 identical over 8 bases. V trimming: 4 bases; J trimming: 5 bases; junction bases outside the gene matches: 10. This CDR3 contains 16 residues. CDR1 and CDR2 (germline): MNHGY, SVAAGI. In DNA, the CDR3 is TGTGCCAGCAGTTTTGTTCGGGGGGGAGGCCACAATGAGCAGTTCTTC. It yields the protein CASSFVRGGGHNEQFF.

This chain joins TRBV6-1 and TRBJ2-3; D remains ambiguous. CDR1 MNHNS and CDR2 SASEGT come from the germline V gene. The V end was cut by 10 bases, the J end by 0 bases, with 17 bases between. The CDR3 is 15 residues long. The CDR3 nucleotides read TGTGCCACCTCGTACGGGCTACAAAGCACAGATACGCAGTATTTT. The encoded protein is CATSYGLQSTDTQYF.

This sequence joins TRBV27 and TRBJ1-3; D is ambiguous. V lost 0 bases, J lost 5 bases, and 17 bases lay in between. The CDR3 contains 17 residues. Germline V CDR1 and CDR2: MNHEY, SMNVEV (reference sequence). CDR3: CASSLSIWTASRNTIYF. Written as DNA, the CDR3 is TGTGCCAGCAGTTTATCGATATGGACGGCGTCAAGAAACACCATATATTTT.

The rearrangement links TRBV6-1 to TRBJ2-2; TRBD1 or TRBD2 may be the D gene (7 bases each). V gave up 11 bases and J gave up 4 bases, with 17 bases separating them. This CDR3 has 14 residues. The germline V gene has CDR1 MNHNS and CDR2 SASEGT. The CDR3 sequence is CAVPGGQITGELFF. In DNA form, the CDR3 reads TGTGCCGTCCCGGGGGGACAGATCACCGGGGAGCTGTTTTTT.

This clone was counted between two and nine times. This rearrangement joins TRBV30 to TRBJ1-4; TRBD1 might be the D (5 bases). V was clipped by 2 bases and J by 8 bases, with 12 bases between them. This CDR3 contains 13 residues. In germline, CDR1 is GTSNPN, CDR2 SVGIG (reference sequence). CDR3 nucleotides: TGTGCCTGGAGTACGGGGGGAGGGGAAAAACTGTTTTTT. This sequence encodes CAWSTGGGEKLFF.

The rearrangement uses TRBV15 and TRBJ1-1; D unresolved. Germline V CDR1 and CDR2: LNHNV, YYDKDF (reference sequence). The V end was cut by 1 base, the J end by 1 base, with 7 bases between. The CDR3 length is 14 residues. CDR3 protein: CATSRVEGNTEAFF. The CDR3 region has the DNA TGTGCCACCAGCAGAGTGGAGGGGAACACTGAAGCTTTCTTT.

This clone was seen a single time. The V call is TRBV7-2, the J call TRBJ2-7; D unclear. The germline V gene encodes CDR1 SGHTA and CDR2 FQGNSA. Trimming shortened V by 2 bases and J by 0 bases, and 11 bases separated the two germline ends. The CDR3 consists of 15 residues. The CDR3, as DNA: TGTGCCAGCAGCTTAAAAGCCGATCTCTCCTACGAGCAGTACTTC. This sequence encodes CASSLKADLSYEQYF.

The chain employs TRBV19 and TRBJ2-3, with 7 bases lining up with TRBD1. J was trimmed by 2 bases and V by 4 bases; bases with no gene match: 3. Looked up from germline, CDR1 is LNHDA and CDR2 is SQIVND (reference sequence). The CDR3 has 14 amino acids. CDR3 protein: CASSKTGATDTQYF. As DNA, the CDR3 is TGTGCCAGTAGTAAAACAGGGGCCACAGATACGCAGTATTTT.

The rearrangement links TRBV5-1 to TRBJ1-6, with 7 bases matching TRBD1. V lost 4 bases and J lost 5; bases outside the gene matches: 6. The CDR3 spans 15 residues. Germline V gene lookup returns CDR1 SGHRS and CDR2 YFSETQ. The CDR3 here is CASSSTGTDNSPLHF. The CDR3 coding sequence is TGCGCCAGCAGCAGCACCGGGACAGATAATTCACCCCTCCACTTT.

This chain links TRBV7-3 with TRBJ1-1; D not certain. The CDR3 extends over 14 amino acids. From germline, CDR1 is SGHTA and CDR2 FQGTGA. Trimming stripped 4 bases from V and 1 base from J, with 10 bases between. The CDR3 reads CASSYSPGNTEAFF. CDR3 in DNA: TGTGCCAGCAGCTACAGCCCCGGGAACACTGAAGCTTTCTTT. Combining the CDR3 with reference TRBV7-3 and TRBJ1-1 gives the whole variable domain GAGVSQTPSNKVTEKGKYVELRCDPISGHTALYWYRQSLGQGPEFLIYFQGTGAADDSGLPNDRFFAVRPEGSVSTLKIQRTERGDSAVYLCASSYSPGNTEAFFGQGTRLTVV.

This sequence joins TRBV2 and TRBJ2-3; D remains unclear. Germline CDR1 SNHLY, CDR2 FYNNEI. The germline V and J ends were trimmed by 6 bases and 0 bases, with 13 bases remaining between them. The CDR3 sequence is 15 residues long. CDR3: CASRGSVGSTDTQYF. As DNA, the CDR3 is TGTGCCAGCAGAGGGTCGGTCGGTAGCACAGATACGCAGTATTTT.

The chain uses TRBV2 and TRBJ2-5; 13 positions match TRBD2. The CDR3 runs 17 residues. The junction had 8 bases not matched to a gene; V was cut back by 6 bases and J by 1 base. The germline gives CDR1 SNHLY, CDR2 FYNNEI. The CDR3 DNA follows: TGTGCCAGCAGAAGGACTAGCGGGGGAGCGCTCCAAGAGACCCAGTACTTC. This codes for CASRRTSGGALQETQYF.

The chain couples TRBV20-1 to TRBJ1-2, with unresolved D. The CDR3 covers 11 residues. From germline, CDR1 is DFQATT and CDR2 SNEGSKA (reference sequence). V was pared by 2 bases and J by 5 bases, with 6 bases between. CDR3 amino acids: CSARRQYGYTF. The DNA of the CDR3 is TGCAGTGCTAGACGTCAATATGGCTACACCTTC.

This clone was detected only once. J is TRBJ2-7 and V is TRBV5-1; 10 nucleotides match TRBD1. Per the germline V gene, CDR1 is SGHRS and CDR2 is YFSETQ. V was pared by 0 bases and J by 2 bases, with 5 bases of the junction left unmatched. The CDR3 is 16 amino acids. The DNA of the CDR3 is TGCGCCAGCAGCTTGGGGTTAGGGACAGGGGCCTACGAGCAGTACTTC. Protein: CASSLGLGTGAYEQYF.

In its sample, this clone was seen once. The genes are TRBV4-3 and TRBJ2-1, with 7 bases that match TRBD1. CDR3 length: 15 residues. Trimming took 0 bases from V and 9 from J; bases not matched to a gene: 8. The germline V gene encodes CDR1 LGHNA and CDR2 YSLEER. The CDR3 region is CASSQEAARGSEQFF. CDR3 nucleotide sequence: TGCGCCAGCAGCCAAGAAGCGGCCAGGGGGAGTGAGCAGTTCTTC.

The CDR3 DNA sequence: TGTGCCAGCAGCCTCGGACAGATTGGCTACACCTTC. Translated, it gives CASSLGQIGYTF. The J gene is TRBJ1-2, the V gene TRBV13; D is perhaps TRBD1 (6 bases). V lost 5 bases, J lost 7 bases, and 11 bases lay in between. Germline CDR1 is PRHDT and CDR2 is FYEKMQ (reference sequence). CDR3 length: 12 amino acids.

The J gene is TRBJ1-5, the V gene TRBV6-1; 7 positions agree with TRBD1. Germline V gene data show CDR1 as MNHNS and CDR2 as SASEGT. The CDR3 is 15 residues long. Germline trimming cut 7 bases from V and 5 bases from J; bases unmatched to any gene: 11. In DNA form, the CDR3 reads TGTGCCAGCACCACCCAGCCACAGGGGTATCAGCCCCAGCATTTT. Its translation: CASTTQPQGYQPQHF.

The chain's CDR3 is CASSRDLNTEAFF. The CDR3 coding sequence is TGTGCCAGTTCGCGTGATTTGAACACTGAAGCTTTCTTT. J is TRBJ1-1 and V is TRBV19; D is ambiguous. The germline V gene encodes CDR1 LNHDA and CDR2 SQIVND (reference sequence). The germline V and J ends were trimmed by 8 bases and 0 bases, with 10 bases remaining between them. The CDR3 has 13 residues.

In DNA form, the CDR3 reads TGTGCCAGCAGCGGGACTAGCGGGTACCAAGAGACCCAGTACTTC. Its protein product is CASSGTSGYQETQYF. The chain is built from TRBV9 and TRBJ2-5; 11 bases fit TRBD2. The CDR3 covers 15 residues. Germline trimming cut 3 bases from V and 0 bases from J; bases unmatched to any gene: 1. The V gene's germline CDR1 is SGDLS and CDR2 YYNGEE.